This T cell receptor (beta chain) is from a study of blood T cells in healthy people across ages (dated by TCRdb to 2014 to 2015). Concerning the study at large: In model experiments, roughly one uniquely barcoded TCR beta cDNA molecule per two T cells was captured by template switching. Age-related changes in TCR beta repertoire diversity were measured in the study by deep sequencing normalized with unique cDNA molecular identifiers. Four age groups were formed from the donors: young (average roughly 15 years), middle-aged (less than 40), aged (approximately 60) and long-lived (more than 75). To avoid experimental bias, donors of different ages were distributed randomly across sequencing lanes. For two donors (one aged 18 to 29 and one aged 80 or older), the study analyzed two additional independent replicas of 1 million unique cDNA reads from the same blood draw.

This clonotype came up once. Which antigen it targets is not known. No much larger clone exists at a distance of one base, and base qualities are not known. A single read is weak support. Systemically healthy Caucasian individuals from Russia, 35 to 50 in total and aged roughly 6 to 95 years, were included as donors. Each donor gave around 9 milliliters of peripheral blood, collected into EDTA-treated Vacutainer tubes. Ficoll-Paque density-gradient centrifugation was used to isolate PBMCs, with at least 6 million obtained per sample. Total RNA was extracted from PBMCs with Trizol reagent, with at least 6 micrograms obtained per sample. For every donor, flow cytometry on a PBMC aliquot measured the percentage of naive CD45RAhigh/CD27high T cells. Library preparation employed 5' RACE. Sequencing relied on an Illumina HiSeq 2500. A second roughly 6 to 12 cycle PCR used a sample-barcoded 5' primer and a J-beta primer mix. Each TCR beta cDNA molecule received a unique molecular identifier from a template-switch 5' adaptor carrying 12 random nucleotides. At least 3 million CDR3-containing paired-end reads were obtained from each sample. All of the RNA was converted into first-strand cDNA using the Mint cDNA synthesis kit, with a TRBC-specific oligonucleotide serving as the primer. Following uracil-DNA glycosylase treatment, a first 18-cycle PCR with universal primers M1SS and BC2_uni_R was performed on all cDNA. Turning to the authors' computational methods: Normalization of each sample was performed by random selection of 1 million high-quality reads, each carrying a distinct molecular identifier. Instead of being binned into consensus sequences, reads with shared molecular identifiers were discarded. MiTCR, set to a Q25 quality threshold and the strictest error-elimination algorithm, was used for CDR3 identification, clonotype clustering and error correction. A nonparametric unseen species model with Euler transformation was used to estimate a lower bound on total TCR beta diversity. TCRdb took the public reads, trimmed them with fastp at Q25, ran MiXCR for clone calling and kept in-frame beta chains. Identical CDR3 protein sequences are pooled into one entry, listed with their most common genes and DNA. These V and J calls derive from TCRdb rather than the authors' analysis. This sample holds about 720,000 distinct CDR3 sequences; about a fifth were observed only once. The top ten constitute around 21% of the sample.

General study outcomes and caveats: Conclusive comparison of naive and antigen-experienced compartments was prevented by the profiling of bulk unsorted PBMCs. As age increased, observed TCR beta diversity per million T cells dropped in a roughly linear way, and a significant reduction was already evident by age about 40. Because the CMV infection status of the donors was unknown, age-related changes in expanded clonotypes may potentially have been confounded. The percentage of naive T cells measured by flow cytometry correlated strongly with observed TCR beta diversity. Compared with the aged group, the long-lived group had more naive CD4+ T cells, fewer expanded clones and increased TCR diversity, suggesting age selection. Estimates of total diversity from one million sequenced T cells were regarded as lower bounds and underestimates.

From cysteine to phenylalanine, the CDR3 is 15 amino acids long. Just CDR3 DNA is preserved here, 45 bases in frame from base 1. V and J are trimmed by 5 bases and 0 bases, and the gene matches miss 6 bases of the junction. The rearrangement combines TRBV12-3 or TRBV12-4 with TRBJ2-7; 8 middle bases align to TRBD1. Source material: blood. This sequence originates from a man in his 70s in good health. The CDR3 loop reads CASSATGGHSYEQYF. The DNA reads TGTGCCAGCAGTGCTACAGGGGGGCACTCCTACGAGCAGTACTTC.